This passage covers 26 T cell receptor beta chains from one sample sequenced in a study of memory CD4+ T cells and cytomegalovirus serostatus. The protocol was immunoSEQ multiplex PCR, while the TCRdb copy is restricted to in-frame clones and leaves out a portion. The sample carries 48,000 or so clones, more than 70% recorded once. Single viable CD3+CD4+CD8-CD45RO+ cells were sorted as the memory CD4+ T cells. The sequenced material came from memory CD4+ T cells from blood. The receptor source for this set is an adult in good health and CMV-seronegative.

The chain uses TRBV2 and TRBJ2-5; TRBD2 aligns across 9 bases. V lost 7 bases, J lost 5 bases, and 17 bases stayed unmatched. The germline CDR1 and CDR2 sequences are SNHLY and FYNNEI. CDR3 length: 17 residues. This CDR3 reads CASTLGAAGGRGETQYF. DNA for the CDR3: TGTGCCAGCACCCTCGGGGCAGCGGGAGGTCGGGGGGAGACCCAGTACTTC.

The chain is built from TRBV7-6 and TRBJ2-2, with TRBD2 identical over 7 bases. CDR3 size: 18 residues. The V and J ends lost 5 bases and 1 base, in that order; junction bases with no gene match: 13. Germline V gene lookup returns CDR1 SGHVS and CDR2 FNYEAQ. The CDR3: CASSVAGVIGQNTGELFF. The CDR3 nucleotides are TGTGCCAGCAGCGTTGCGGGGGTAATAGGCCAGAACACCGGGGAGCTGTTTTTT.

The gene calls are TRBV15 and TRBJ1-5; weak D call: TRBD1 (5 bases). The CDR3 totals 14 residues. Trimming stripped 5 bases from V and 2 bases from J, with 10 bases between. Germline CDR1 and CDR2: LNHNV and YYDKDF (reference sequence). CDR3 in DNA: TGTGCCACCAGCCCAATGGGGGGCAATCAGCCCCAGCATTTT. Protein sequence: CATSPMGGNQPQHF.

The chain links TRBV29-1 to TRBJ2-5, with unresolved D. V lost 3 bases and J 2 bases, leaving 10 bases between the germline ends. In germline, CDR1 is SQVTM, CDR2 ANQGSEA. CDR3 size: 13 residues. CDR3: CSVEFSVQETQYF. The CDR3 nucleotides read TGCAGCGTTGAGTTCTCGGTTCAAGAGACCCAGTACTTC.

This clone was seen only once. V usage is TRBV20-1 and J usage is TRBJ2-5; D is undetermined. The ends were cut back, 5 bases at V and 1 base at J, with 5 bases in the middle. CDR1 and CDR2 (germline): DFQATT, SNEGSKA (reference sequence). The CDR3 covers 11 residues. This CDR3 is CSAQFQETQYF. CDR3 nucleotide sequence: TGCAGTGCTCAGTTCCAAGAGACCCAGTACTTC.

The V gene is TRBV15, the J gene TRBJ2-1, with 8 bases that match TRBD1. CDR1 is LNHNV and CDR2 is YYDKDF in the germline V gene (reference sequence). Germline trimming cut 1 base from V and 0 bases from J; bases unmatched to any gene: 5. CDR3 size: 17 residues. The CDR3 nucleotides are TGTGCCACCAGCAGAGCCTACAGGGGGAGCTCCTACAATGAGCAGTTCTTC. It yields the protein CATSRAYRGSSYNEQFF.

The chain employs TRBV10-3 and TRBJ1-1, with a tentative D call TRBD1 (5 bases). The CDR3 spans 13 residues. The ends were cut back, 3 bases at V and 7 bases at J, with 12 bases in the middle. In germline, CDR1 is ENHRY, CDR2 SYGVKD. This chain's CDR3 is CAISDRATGEAFF. DNA for the CDR3: TGTGCCATCAGTGACAGGGCTACAGGTGAAGCTTTCTTT.

The chain recombines TRBV19 with TRBJ2-2, with a tentative D call TRBD1 (5 bases). Germline V lookup: CDR1 LNHDA, CDR2 SQIVND (reference sequence). This CDR3 contains 13 residues. V gave up 7 bases and J gave up 7 bases, with 13 bases separating them. The CDR3 DNA sequence: TGTGCCAGTAACTCAGGGAAACACGGGGAGCTGTTTTTT. Translated, it gives CASNSGKHGELFF.

The sample holds a few counts of this clone. The chain combines TRBV28 with TRBJ1-2; D is ambiguous. The germline V and J ends were trimmed by 5 bases and 0 bases, with 13 bases remaining between them. The CDR3 has 15 residues. Germline lookup yields CDR1 MDHEN and CDR2 SYDVKM. This CDR3 is CASSPSWEANYGYTF. Written as DNA, the CDR3 is TGTGCCAGCAGTCCCTCATGGGAGGCTAACTATGGCTACACCTTC.

The chain joins TRBV2 to TRBJ1-2; 8 bases line up with TRBD1. This CDR3 region has 14 residues. V lost 6 bases, J lost 3 bases, and 6 bases stayed unmatched. Germline V CDR1 and CDR2: SNHLY, FYNNEI. The DNA for the CDR3 is TGTGCCAGCAGCACCGACAGGGGATACTATGGCTACACCTTC. Translation gives CASSTDRGYYGYTF.

The chain is built from TRBV19 and TRBJ1-1; 8 nucleotides agree with TRBD1. Germline CDR1 LNHDA, CDR2 SQIVND (reference sequence). V lost 7 bases to trimming and J lost 4 bases; unmatched junction nucleotides: 8. CDR3 length: 14 amino acids. CDR3 loop: CASNQGAVGTEAFF. The CDR3 bases are TGTGCCAGTAACCAGGGGGCGGTGGGCACTGAAGCTTTCTTT.

CDR3 protein: CASSAQGHGYTF. The CDR3 region has the DNA TGTGCCAGCAGTGCCCAGGGTCATGGCTACACCTTC. The chain couples TRBV2 to TRBJ1-2; D may be TRBD1 (5 bases). This CDR3 is built from 12 residues. Trimming took off 4 bases at V and 6 bases at J, with 9 bases between the two ends. Germline lookup yields CDR1 SNHLY and CDR2 FYNNEI.

V is TRBV4-1 and J is TRBJ2-1; 12 bases map to TRBD2. V gave up 1 base and J gave up 5 bases; unmatched junction bases: 6. Germline V CDR1 and CDR2: MGHRA, YSYEKL. The CDR3 contains 17 residues. The DNA of the CDR3 is TGCGCCAGCAGCCAAGCGACTAGCGGGAGAGGAAACAATGAGCAGTTCTTC. Translation: CASSQATSGRGNNEQFF.

The chain couples TRBV25-1 to TRBJ2-3, with 7 bases fitting TRBD1. This CDR3 has 17 residues. Trimming removed 2 bases from V and 4 bases from J; junction bases left unmatched: 12. Germline-derived CDR1 and CDR2 are MGHDK and SYGVNS. The CDR3 spells CASSETLGRGRSDTQYF. In DNA, the CDR3 is TGTGCCAGCAGTGAAACCCTGGGCAGGGGGAGATCAGATACGCAGTATTTT.

The chain carries TRBV9 and TRBJ2-2; 8 bases align to TRBD1. This CDR3 is built from 16 residues. Germline lookup yields CDR1 SGDLS and CDR2 YYNGEE. V shed 5 bases, J shed 7 bases, and the junction held 13 bases outside the gene matches. The CDR3 sequence is CASSARPGQEIGELFF. DNA of the CDR3: TGTGCCAGCAGTGCCCGGCCGGGACAGGAGATCGGGGAGCTGTTTTTT.

The chain has TRBV6-6 and TRBJ2-1, with D perhaps matching TRBD2 (5 bases). Trimming shortened V by 0 bases and J by 4 bases, and 7 bases separated the two germline ends. The V gene's germline CDR1 is MNHNY and CDR2 SVGAGI (reference sequence). This CDR3 region has 14 residues. The CDR3 loop reads CASSYSRVYNEQFF. In DNA form, the CDR3 reads TGTGCCAGCAGTTACTCGAGGGTGTACAATGAGCAGTTCTTC.

The rearrangement joins TRBV27 to TRBJ2-5, with D possibly matching TRBD1 (5 bases). V dropped 6 bases and J dropped 1 base, with 15 bases sitting between them. Germline V gene lookup returns CDR1 MNHEY and CDR2 SMNVEV (reference sequence). This CDR3 is built from 15 residues. CDR3 protein: CASRVYGQGQETQYF. CDR3 DNA: TGTGCCAGCAGAGTTTATGGTCAGGGCCAAGAGACCCAGTACTTC.

V gene TRBV5-4 combines with J gene TRBJ2-2; the D gene is possibly TRBD2 (6 bases). Trimming removed 2 bases from V and 7 bases from J, with 18 bases in between. The length of the CDR3 is 16 residues. Germline CDR1 reads SGHNT; CDR2 reads YYREEE (reference sequence). DNA of the CDR3: TGTGCCAGCAGCTTTATCCCCCCGGCGGGAAACGGGGAGCTGTTTTTT. Translated, it gives CASSFIPPAGNGELFF.

There are a few counts of this clone. This chain links TRBV7-6 with TRBJ2-2; 7 nucleotides align to TRBD1. The V segment lost 1 base and the J segment 2 bases; nucleotides outside the gene matches: 10. The germline CDR1 and CDR2 sequences are SGHVS and FNYEAQ. The CDR3 sequence is 18 residues long. CDR3 sequence: CASSLGGRGLDNTGELFF. CDR3 DNA: TGTGCCAGCAGCTTAGGCGGAAGGGGGCTAGATAACACCGGGGAGCTGTTTTTT.

The V and J genes are TRBV9 and TRBJ1-3, with D tentatively TRBD1 (6 bases). Germline CDR1 is SGDLS and CDR2 is YYNGEE. This CDR3 contains 15 residues. The V and J ends lost 1 base and 2 bases respectively, with 10 bases between them. CDR3 residues: CASSVQGTAGNTIYF. CDR3 nucleotide sequence: TGTGCCAGCAGCGTACAGGGGACGGCTGGAAACACCATATATTTT.

The chain joins TRBV2 to TRBJ1-5; 8 bases fit TRBD1. Germline values: CDR1 SNHLY, CDR2 FYNNEI. The J segment lost 6 bases and the V segment lost 4 bases, leaving 8 bases of the junction unmatched. The CDR3 spans 15 residues. Here the CDR3 reads CASSGGQGVGQPQHF. The DNA for the CDR3 is TGTGCCAGCAGTGGTGGACAGGGAGTGGGTCAGCCCCAGCATTTT. The variable domain in full, with the rest retrieved from reference TRBV2 and TRBJ1-5, is EPEVTQTPSHQVTQMGQEVILRCVPISNHLYFYWYRQILGQKVEFLVSFYNNEISEKSEIFDDQFSVERPDGSNFTLKIRSTKLEDSAMYFCASSGGQGVGQPQHFGDGTRLSIL.

The chain couples TRBV5-6 to TRBJ1-1; D not certain. The germline V gene has CDR1 SGHDT and CDR2 YYEEEE. The CDR3 has 16 residues. V lost 3 bases to trimming and J lost 1 base, with 16 bases between them. The CDR3 DNA reads as TGTGCCAGCAGCTCTCAGCGGCGGCGAGAGAACACTGAAGCTTTCTTT. Its translation: CASSSQRRRENTEAFF.

V and J are TRBV6-5 and TRBJ2-3; 8 nucleotides match TRBD1. Looked up from germline, CDR1 is MNHEY and CDR2 is SVGAGI. CDR3 length: 12 amino acids. V gave up 6 bases and J gave up 6 bases; unmatched junction bases: 2. Here the CDR3 DNA reads TGTGCCAGCAGGGGACAGGCCGATACGCAGTATTTT. The encoded protein is CASRGQADTQYF.

The chain carries TRBV7-9 and TRBJ1-2; no definite D call. CDR1 is SEHNR, CDR2 FQNEAQ, per germline (reference sequence). Trimming cost V 1 base and J 4 bases, with 7 bases left between them. The CDR3 extends over 13 amino acids. CDR3 bases: TGTGCCAGCAGCTTAGTACTCGGCTATGGCTACACCTTC. It is translated as CASSLVLGYGYTF.

This chain links TRBV18 with TRBJ2-1, with D possibly being TRBD2 (5 bases). Trimming took 2 bases from V and 7 from J, leaving 6 bases between them. The germline V gene encodes CDR1 KGHSH and CDR2 LQKENI. This CDR3 contains 12 residues. CDR3 amino acids: CASSPSGNEQFF. The CDR3 DNA reads as TGTGCCAGCTCACCATCGGGGAATGAGCAGTTCTTC.

The chain is built from TRBV6-6 and TRBJ2-7; no clear D. The CDR3 loop spans 13 amino acids. V lost 2 bases to trimming and J lost 0 bases, with 5 bases between them. Germline CDR1 and CDR2: MNHNY and SVGAGI (reference sequence). CDR3 residues: CASSYGYSYEQYF. CDR3 DNA sequence: TGTGCCAGCAGTTACGGATACTCCTACGAGCAGTACTTC.